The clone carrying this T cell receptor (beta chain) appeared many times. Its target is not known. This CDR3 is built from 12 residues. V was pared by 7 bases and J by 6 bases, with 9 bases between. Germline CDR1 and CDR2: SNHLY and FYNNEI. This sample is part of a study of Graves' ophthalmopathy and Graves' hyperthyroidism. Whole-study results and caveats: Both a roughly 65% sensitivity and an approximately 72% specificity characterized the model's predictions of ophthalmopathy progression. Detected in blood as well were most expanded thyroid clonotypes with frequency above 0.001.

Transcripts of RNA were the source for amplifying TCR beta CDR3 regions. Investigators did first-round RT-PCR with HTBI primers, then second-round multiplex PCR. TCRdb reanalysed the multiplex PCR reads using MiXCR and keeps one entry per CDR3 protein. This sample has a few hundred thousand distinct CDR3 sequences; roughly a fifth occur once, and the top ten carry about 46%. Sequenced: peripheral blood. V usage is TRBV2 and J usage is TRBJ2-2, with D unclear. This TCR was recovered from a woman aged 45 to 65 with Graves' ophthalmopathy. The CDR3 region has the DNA TGTGCCAGCATCACGGTGGCCGGGGAGCTGTTTTTT. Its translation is CASITVAGELFF. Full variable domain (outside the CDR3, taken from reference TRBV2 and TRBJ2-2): EPEVTQTPSHQVTQMGQEVILRCVPISNHLYFYWYRQILGQKVEFLVSFYNNEISEKSEIFDDQFSVERPDGSNFTLKIRSTKLEDSAMYFCASITVAGELFFGEGSRLTVL.